These 9 T cell receptor beta chains were sequenced from one sample in a study of T cells after yellow fever vaccination. TCRdb reprocessed the 5' RACE reads with MiXCR, giving one entry per CDR3 protein. The sample includes about 330,000 distinct CDR3 sequences, 7% to 9% of them seen just once. The sample here was PBMCs, taken about 49 days after the first yellow fever vaccination. The receptor set was obtained from a man younger than 35 who received the YFV17D yellow fever vaccine.

The chain carries TRBV2 and TRBJ2-3, with 11 bases that match TRBD2. This CDR3 is built from 14 residues. V was clipped by 6 bases and J by 5 bases; unmatched bases: 4. CDR1 and CDR2 from the germline V gene are SNHLY and FYNNEI. As DNA, the CDR3 is TGTGCCAGCAGGGGGACTAGCGGAAGAGATACGCAGTATTTT. Residues: CASRGTSGRDTQYF.

In this sample, this clonotype turned up a few times. V is TRBV6-5 and J is TRBJ2-3, with TRBD1 matching over 8 bases. The CDR3 length is 12 residues. V lost 6 bases and J lost 6; bases outside the gene matches: 2. Germline V gene sequence: CDR1 MNHEY, CDR2 SVGAGI. The CDR3 is CASRDRADTQYF. The CDR3 bases are TGTGCCAGCAGGGACAGGGCCGATACGCAGTATTTT.

This chain connects TRBV24-1 to TRBJ1-2, with D maybe TRBD1 (5 bases). CDR1 KGHDR and CDR2 SFDVKD come from the germline V gene. The V and J ends lost 4 bases and 1 base respectively, with 9 bases between them. This CDR3 is built from 14 residues. The DNA for the CDR3 is TGTGCCACCAGTGACCTCGACAGTAACTATGGCTACACCTTC. This translates into CATSDLDSNYGYTF.

This clonotype was counted between two and nine times. The chain links TRBV9 to TRBJ1-1; D is unclear. Trimming shortened V by 0 bases and J by 4 bases, and 7 bases separated the two germline ends. Looked up from germline, CDR1 is SGDLS and CDR2 is YYNGEE. CDR3 length: 13 amino acids. CDR3 nucleotide sequence: TGTGCCAGCAGCGTAGTCCCGGGCACTGAAGCTTTCTTT. Encoded protein: CASSVVPGTEAFF.

This clonotype has just a few counts. The chain links TRBV5-1 to TRBJ2-7; 7 positions match TRBD2. Trimming took 0 bases from V and 4 from J; bases not matched to a gene: 7. The germline CDR1 and CDR2 sequences are SGHRS and YFSETQ. CDR3 length: 15 amino acids. Written as DNA, the CDR3 is TGCGCCAGCAGCTTGGATTTTCAGGGACTATACGAGCAGTACTTC. Encoded protein: CASSLDFQGLYEQYF.

The chain has TRBV20-1 and TRBJ2-1, with D hard to call. Trimming took off 0 bases at V and 8 bases at J, with 5 bases between the two ends. Germline V gene sequence: CDR1 DFQATT, CDR2 SNEGSKA (reference sequence). The CDR3 has 11 amino acids. CDR3 sequence (DNA): TGCAGTGCTAGAGACCCGTATGAGCAGTTCTTC. Translated: CSARDPYEQFF.

In this sample, this clonotype turned up many times. This chain links TRBV14 with TRBJ1-5; no reliable D call. Deletions cut 3 bases from V and 5 bases from J, with 8 bases between. Looked up from germline, CDR1 is SGHDN and CDR2 is FVKESK. This CDR3 is built from 13 residues. The CDR3 is CASSHGDDQPQHF. CDR3 DNA: TGTGCCAGCAGCCATGGAGACGATCAGCCCCAGCATTTT.

The table lists this clonotype with many counts. The chain carries TRBV12-3 or TRBV12-4 and TRBJ1-1; D might be TRBD1 (5 bases). This CDR3 spans 14 amino acids. Trimming shortened V by 0 bases and J by 4 bases, and 9 bases separated the two germline ends. CDR3 region: CASSLAQGGTEAFF. In DNA form, the CDR3 reads TGTGCCAGCAGTTTAGCGCAGGGCGGCACTGAAGCTTTCTTT.

This clonotype was seen ten or more times. V usage is TRBV5-1 and J usage is TRBJ1-2; D call uncertain. Looked up from germline, CDR1 is SGHRS and CDR2 is YFSETQ. CDR3 length: 16 amino acids. V was pared by 0 bases and J by 4 bases, with 16 bases between. Here the CDR3 DNA reads TGCGCCAGCAGCTTGGATCGTTCTAGTCGGACCTATGGCTACACCTTC. Translation: CASSLDRSSRTYGYTF.